The 12 T cell receptor beta chains in this list originate from one sample, sequenced in a study of breast tumors, draining lymph nodes, adjacent tissues. Breast cancer patients provided tissue from their axillary draining lymph nodes. One entry per CDR3 protein, called by TCRdb with MiXCR from the multiplex PCR reads. The data show 100,000 to 150,000 distinct CDR3 sequences, 15% to 20% seen once. The sample was axillary lymph node tissue. All receptors come from a female donor with breast cancer. Some clones in this sample may be carry-over from other donors' samples.

About this clonotype: A much larger clone is a single base away; this may be a read error. Since the CDR3 does not end with the conserved phenylalanine or tryptophan, this likely comes from a read error. The chain uses TRBV10-1 and TRBJ2-2, with D unresolved. V shed 2 bases and J shed 5 bases, with 6 bases lying between them. The CDR3 has 13 amino acids. CDR1 is WNHNN, CDR2 SYGVQD, per germline (reference sequence). The CDR3: CASSEDATGELFL. The CDR3 coding sequence is TGCGCCAGCAGTGAGGACGCTACCGGGGAGCTGTTTCTT.

This clonotype was found many times. The V call is TRBV5-1, the J call TRBJ2-7; D is unresolved. Germline V gene lookup returns CDR1 SGHRS and CDR2 YFSETQ. V lost 1 base, J lost 2 bases, and 10 bases lay in between. The CDR3 sequence is 14 residues long. The CDR3 protein is CASSLTVSTYEQYF. In nucleotides, the CDR3 is TGCGCCAGCAGCTTGACGGTCTCGACCTACGAGCAGTACTTC.

With regard to this clonotype: This may come from a read error, since a much larger clone is one base off. This chain links TRBV7-9 with TRBJ2-3; 10 bases match TRBD2. The J segment lost 2 bases and the V segment lost 5 bases, leaving 7 bases of the junction unmatched. The CDR3 totals 16 residues. The germline gives CDR1 SEHNR, CDR2 FQNEAQ (reference sequence). The CDR3 nucleotides read TGTGCCAGCAGCCCCCGACTAGCGGGTTTCACAGATACGCAGTATTTT. This translates into CASSPRLAGFTDTQYF.

Ten or more counts support this clonotype. This chain connects TRBV7-8 to TRBJ2-5, with TRBD2 matching over 10 bases. Germline lookup yields CDR1 SGHVS and CDR2 FQNEAQ. CDR3 length: 18 amino acids. V gave up 5 bases and J gave up 5 bases; unmatched junction bases: 17. This chain's CDR3 is CASSQARTSGPRGETQYF. The DNA of the CDR3 is TGTGCCAGCAGCCAGGCGAGGACTAGCGGTCCCCGAGGGGAGACCCAGTACTTC.

The V call is TRBV30, the J call TRBJ2-1; 8 bases fit TRBD1. Germline CDR1 and CDR2: GTSNPN and SVGIG (reference sequence). The CDR3 is 14 residues long. The V and J ends lost 0 bases and 7 bases, in that order; junction bases with no gene match: 5. The CDR3 sequence: CAWSVQGAGNEQFF. The CDR3 coding sequence is TGTGCCTGGAGTGTGCAGGGGGCGGGGAATGAGCAGTTCTTC.

This clonotype was detected ten times or more. The chain uses TRBV25-1 and TRBJ1-4; D may be TRBD1 (5 bases). The CDR3 consists of 13 residues. Per the germline V gene, CDR1 is MGHDK and CDR2 is SYGVNS. V was shortened by 6 bases and J by 4 bases, with 9 bases between the two germline ends. CDR3 DNA sequence: TGTGCCAGCAGAGACAGAGTTAATGAAAAACTGTTTTTT. Amino acid sequence: CASRDRVNEKLFF.

The rearrangement uses TRBV7-9 and TRBJ1-1; D possibly corresponds to TRBD1 (5 bases). The CDR3 is 15 residues long. CDR1 and CDR2 (germline): SEHNR, FQNEAQ (reference sequence). The V end was cut by 2 bases, the J end by 4 bases, with 14 bases between. CDR3 sequence (DNA): TGTGCCAGCAGCTTAACTGGGGCCAGCGCCACTGAAGCTTTCTTT. Translated, it gives CASSLTGASATEAFF.

This clonotype was seen at least ten times. The chain employs TRBV6-4 and TRBJ2-1, with D possibly matching TRBD2 (7 bases). The CDR3 loop spans 16 amino acids. CDR1 is MRHNA, CDR2 SNTAGT, per germline. V was trimmed by 4 bases and J by 4 bases, leaving 17 bases between them. The CDR3 sequence: CASSAVPQGGYNEQFF. The CDR3 nucleotides are TGTGCCAGCAGTGCGGTACCACAGGGAGGGTACAATGAGCAGTTCTTC.

Many counts were recorded for this clonotype. V usage is TRBV24-1 and J usage is TRBJ2-3, with D uncertain. The ends were cut back, 2 bases at V and 2 bases at J, with 19 bases in the middle. The CDR3 covers 18 residues. The germline gives CDR1 KGHDR, CDR2 SFDVKD. The CDR3 here is CATSDYGSLGRYTDTQYF. For the CDR3, the DNA is TGTGCCACCAGTGATTATGGCTCCCTGGGCCGATACACAGATACGCAGTATTTT.

This clonotype has at least ten counts. J is TRBJ2-5 and V is TRBV2; D not certain. V lost 7 bases and J lost 4, with 16 bases in between. Per germline, CDR1 SNHLY and CDR2 FYNNEI. This CDR3 region has 14 residues. The CDR3 spells CASNPILQTETQYF. Here the CDR3 DNA reads TGTGCCAGCAACCCAATCCTCCAAACAGAGACCCAGTACTTC.

This clonotype appeared many times. The CDR3 DNA sequence: TGCAGTGCTAGAGATCGGACGGAGCGGGGGTTATCCTACGAGCAGTACTTC. The encoded protein is CSARDRTERGLSYEQYF. The genes are TRBV20-1 and TRBJ2-7, with 8 positions matching TRBD2. The V and J ends lost 0 bases and 1 base, in that order; junction bases with no gene match: 11. Germline V gene data show CDR1 as DFQATT and CDR2 as SNEGSKA (reference sequence). The CDR3 runs 17 residues.

This clonotype came up many times. The chain carries TRBV15 and TRBJ1-4, with a weak D call TRBD1 (6 bases). Trimming shortened V by 1 base and J by 8 bases, and 8 bases separated the two germline ends. There are 13 residues in the CDR3. Germline-derived CDR1 and CDR2 are LNHNV and YYDKDF (reference sequence). The DNA for the CDR3 is TGTGCCACCAGCAGAGGTGGACAGGAAAAACTGTTTTTT. This codes for CATSRGGQEKLFF. Variable domain in full (rest from reference TRBV15 and TRBJ1-4): DAMVIQNPRYQVTQFGKPVTLSCSQTLNHNVMYWYQQKSSQAPKLLFHYYDKDFNNEADTPDNFQSRRPNTSFCFLDIRSPGLGDTAMYLCATSRGGQEKLFFGSGTQLSVL.